The present TCR beta chain was sequenced within a study of T cell responses to AZD1222 COVID-19 vaccine. Generated by immunoSEQ multiplex PCR, the TCRdb table keeps only in-frame clones and is missing some. Seen here are about 140,000 clones, roughly 82% observed once, and the top ten hold about 4%. The CDR3 has 13 amino acids. Germline values: CDR1 SGHNT, CDR2 YENEEA. Trimming removed 0 bases from V and 8 bases from J, with 10 bases in between. This chain uses TRBV11-3 with TRBJ1-2; D is uncertain. The sample consisted of peripheral blood, taken on day 0 of AZD1222 vaccination. The origin of this receptor is an adult in good health. The CDR3 DNA sequence: TGTGCCAGCAGCTTAGAGTCGGGCATGGGCTACACCTTC. Amino acids: CASSLESGMGYTF.